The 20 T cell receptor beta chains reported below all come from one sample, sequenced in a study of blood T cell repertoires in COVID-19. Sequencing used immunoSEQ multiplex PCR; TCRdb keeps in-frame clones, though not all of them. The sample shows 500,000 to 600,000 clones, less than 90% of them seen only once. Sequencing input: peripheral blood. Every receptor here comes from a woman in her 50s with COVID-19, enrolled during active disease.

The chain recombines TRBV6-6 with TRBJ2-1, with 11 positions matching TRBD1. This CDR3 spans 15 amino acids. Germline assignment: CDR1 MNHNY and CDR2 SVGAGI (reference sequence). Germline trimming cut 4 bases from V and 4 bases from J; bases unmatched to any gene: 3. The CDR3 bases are TGTGCCAGCAGTTTCGGACAGGGGGCGTACAATGAGCAGTTCTTC. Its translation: CASSFGQGAYNEQFF.

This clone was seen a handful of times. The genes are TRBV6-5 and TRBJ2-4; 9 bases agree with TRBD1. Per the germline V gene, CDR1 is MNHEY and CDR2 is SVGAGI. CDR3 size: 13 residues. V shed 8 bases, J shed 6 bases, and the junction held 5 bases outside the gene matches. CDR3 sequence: CASGTGNRNIQYF. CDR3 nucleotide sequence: TGTGCCAGCGGGACAGGGAATAGAAACATTCAGTACTTC.

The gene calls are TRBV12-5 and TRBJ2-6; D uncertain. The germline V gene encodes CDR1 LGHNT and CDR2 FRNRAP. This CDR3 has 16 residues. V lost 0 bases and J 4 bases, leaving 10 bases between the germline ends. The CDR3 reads CASGLVTPLGANVLTF. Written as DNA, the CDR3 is TGTGCTAGTGGTTTGGTAACACCCCTCGGGGCCAACGTCCTGACTTTC. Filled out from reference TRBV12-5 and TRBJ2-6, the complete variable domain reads DARVTQTPRHKVTEMGQEVTMRCQPILGHNTVFWYRQTMMQGLELLAYFRNRAPLDDSGMPKDRFSAEMPDATLATLKIQPSEPRDSAVYFCASGLVTPLGANVLTFGAGSRLTVL.

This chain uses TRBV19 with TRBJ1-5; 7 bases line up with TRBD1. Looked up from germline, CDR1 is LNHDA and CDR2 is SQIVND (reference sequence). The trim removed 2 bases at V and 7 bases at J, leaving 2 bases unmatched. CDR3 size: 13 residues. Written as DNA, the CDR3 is TGTGCCAGTAGTATACAGGGGGAACAGCCCCAGCATTTT. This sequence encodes CASSIQGEQPQHF.

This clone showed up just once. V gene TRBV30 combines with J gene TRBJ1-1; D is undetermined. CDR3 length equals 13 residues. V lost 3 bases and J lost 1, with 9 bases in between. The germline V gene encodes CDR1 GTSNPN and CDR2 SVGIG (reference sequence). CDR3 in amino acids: CAWRRRQNTEAFF. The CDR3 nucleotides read TGTGCCTGGAGACGGCGGCAGAACACTGAAGCTTTCTTT.

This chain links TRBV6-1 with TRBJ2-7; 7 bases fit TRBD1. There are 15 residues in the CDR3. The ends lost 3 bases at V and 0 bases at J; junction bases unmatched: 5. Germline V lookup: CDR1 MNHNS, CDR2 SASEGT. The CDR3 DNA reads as TGTGCCAGCAGTGATTGGGACAGCAGCTCCTACGAGCAGTACTTC. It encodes CASSDWDSSSYEQYF.

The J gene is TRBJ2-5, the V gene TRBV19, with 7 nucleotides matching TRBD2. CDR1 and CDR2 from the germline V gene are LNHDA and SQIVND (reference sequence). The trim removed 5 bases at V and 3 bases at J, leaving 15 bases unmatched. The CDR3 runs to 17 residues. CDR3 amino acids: CASSLATGGAGEETQYF. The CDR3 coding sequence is TGTGCCAGTAGTCTCGCAACTGGAGGGGCGGGGGAAGAGACCCAGTACTTC. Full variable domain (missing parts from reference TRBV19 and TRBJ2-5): DGGITQSPKYLFRKEGQNVTLSCEQNLNHDAMYWYRQDPGQGLRLIYYSQIVNDFQKGDIAEGYSVSREKKESFPLTVTSAQKNPTAFYLCASSLATGGAGEETQYFGPGTRLLVL.

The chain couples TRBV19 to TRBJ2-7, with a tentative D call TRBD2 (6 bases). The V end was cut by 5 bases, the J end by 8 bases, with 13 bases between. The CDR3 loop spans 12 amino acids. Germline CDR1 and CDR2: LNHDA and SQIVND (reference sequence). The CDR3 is CASSQEGPKQYF. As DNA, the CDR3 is TGTGCCAGTAGTCAGGAGGGGCCGAAGCAGTACTTC. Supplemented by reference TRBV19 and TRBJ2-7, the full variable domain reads DGGITQSPKYLFRKEGQNVTLSCEQNLNHDAMYWYRQDPGQGLRLIYYSQIVNDFQKGDIAEGYSVSREKKESFPLTVTSAQKNPTAFYLCASSQEGPKQYFGPGTRLTVT.

This CDR3 reads CASSVQPGSTYEQYF. The CDR3 DNA reads TGTGCCAGCAGCGTTCAACCCGGGTCGACCTACGAGCAGTACTTC. The V gene is TRBV9, the J gene TRBJ2-7; D is undetermined. V shed 2 bases and J shed 2 bases, with 14 bases lying between them. Germline assignment: CDR1 SGDLS and CDR2 YYNGEE. The CDR3 is 15 amino acids.

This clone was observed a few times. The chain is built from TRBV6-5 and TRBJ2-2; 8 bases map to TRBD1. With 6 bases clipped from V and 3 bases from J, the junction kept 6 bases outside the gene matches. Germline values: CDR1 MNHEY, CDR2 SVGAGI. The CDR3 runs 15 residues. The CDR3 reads CASSRQGWYTGELFF. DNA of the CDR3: TGTGCCAGCAGCAGACAGGGGTGGTACACCGGGGAGCTGTTTTTT.

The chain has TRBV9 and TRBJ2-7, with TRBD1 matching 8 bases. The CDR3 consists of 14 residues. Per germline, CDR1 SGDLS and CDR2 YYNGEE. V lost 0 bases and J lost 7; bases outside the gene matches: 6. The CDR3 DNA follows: TGTGCCAGCAGCGTAGACAGGGGGAAGAAGGAGCAGTACTTC. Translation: CASSVDRGKKEQYF.

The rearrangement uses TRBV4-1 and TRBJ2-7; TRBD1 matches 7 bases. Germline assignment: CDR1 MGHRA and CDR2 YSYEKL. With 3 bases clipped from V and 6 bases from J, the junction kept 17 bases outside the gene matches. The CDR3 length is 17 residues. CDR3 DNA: TGCGCCAGCAGCCAGACTTTACCGGGACAGTACTACGGCGAGCAGTACTTC. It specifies CASSQTLPGQYYGEQYF.

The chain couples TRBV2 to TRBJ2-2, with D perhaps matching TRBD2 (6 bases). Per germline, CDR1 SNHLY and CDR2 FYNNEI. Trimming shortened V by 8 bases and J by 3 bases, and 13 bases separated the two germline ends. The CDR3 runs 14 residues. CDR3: CASGEAEYTGELFF. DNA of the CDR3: TGTGCCAGCGGGGAGGCAGAATACACCGGGGAGCTGTTTTTT.

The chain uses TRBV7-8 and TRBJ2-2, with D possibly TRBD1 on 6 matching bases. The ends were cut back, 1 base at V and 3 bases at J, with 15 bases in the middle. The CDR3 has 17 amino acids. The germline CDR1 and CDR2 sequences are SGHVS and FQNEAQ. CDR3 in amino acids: CASSLDRDTRYTGELFF. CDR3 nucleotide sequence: TGTGCCAGCAGCTTAGACCGGGACACTCGCTACACCGGGGAGCTGTTTTTT.

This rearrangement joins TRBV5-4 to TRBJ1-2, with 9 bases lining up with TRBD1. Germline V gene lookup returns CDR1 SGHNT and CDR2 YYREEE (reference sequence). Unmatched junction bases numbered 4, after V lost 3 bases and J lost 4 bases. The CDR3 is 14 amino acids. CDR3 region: CASSSTGGPYGYTF. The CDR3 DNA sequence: TGTGCCAGCAGCTCGACAGGGGGACCCTATGGCTACACCTTC.

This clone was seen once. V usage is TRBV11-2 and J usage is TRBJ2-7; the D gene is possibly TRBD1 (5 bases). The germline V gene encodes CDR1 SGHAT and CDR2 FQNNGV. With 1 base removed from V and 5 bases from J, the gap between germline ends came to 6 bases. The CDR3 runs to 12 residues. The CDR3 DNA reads TGTGCCAGCAGCTTAGGGGGCAACGAGCAGTACTTC. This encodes CASSLGGNEQYF.

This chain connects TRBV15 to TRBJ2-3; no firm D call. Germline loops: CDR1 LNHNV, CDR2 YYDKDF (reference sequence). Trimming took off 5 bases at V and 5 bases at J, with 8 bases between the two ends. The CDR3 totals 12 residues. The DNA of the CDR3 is TGTGCCACCAGCGCCCGCGGAGATACGCAGTATTTT. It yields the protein CATSARGDTQYF.

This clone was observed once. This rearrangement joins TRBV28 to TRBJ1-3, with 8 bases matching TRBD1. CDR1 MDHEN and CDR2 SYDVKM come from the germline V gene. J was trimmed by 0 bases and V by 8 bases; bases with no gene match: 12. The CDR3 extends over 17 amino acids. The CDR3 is CASGFRQGPSSGNTIYF. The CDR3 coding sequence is TGTGCCAGCGGCTTTCGACAGGGGCCGAGCTCTGGAAACACCATATATTTT.

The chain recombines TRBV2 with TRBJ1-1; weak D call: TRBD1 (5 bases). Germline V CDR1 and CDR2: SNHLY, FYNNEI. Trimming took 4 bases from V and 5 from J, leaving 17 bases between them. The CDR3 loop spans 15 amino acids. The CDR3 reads CASSGYGREGTEAFF. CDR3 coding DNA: TGTGCCAGCAGTGGGTACGGCAGGGAGGGAACTGAAGCTTTCTTT.

DNA of the CDR3: TGCAGCGTGGAGACAGGCCCAGCTAGCACAGATACGCAGTATTTT. Its translation: CSVETGPASTDTQYF. The chain couples TRBV29-1 to TRBJ2-3, with D tentatively TRBD1 (6 bases). The V gene's germline CDR1 is SQVTM and CDR2 ANQGSEA. V was clipped by 6 bases and J by 0 bases, with 16 bases between them. The CDR3 length is 15 residues.